This T cell receptor (beta chain) comes out of a study of blood T cell repertoires in COVID-19. Study summary: Acute and convalescent COVID-19 samples came from the United States, Italy and Spain.

Grouping used clinical history reported by participants in a survey and questionnaire. Libraries were prepared by immunoSEQ multiplex PCR; TCRdb keeps only in-frame clonotypes and omits some of them. The table shows hundreds of thousands of clones, with around 90% occurring only once. The CDR3 consists of 12 residues. CDR1 is MNHEY, CDR2 SVGAGI, per germline. V lost 5 bases and J lost 6, with 10 bases in between. The sequenced material came from PBMCs or T cells enriched from blood (not recorded which). This chain uses TRBV6-5 with TRBJ1-1, with D unclear. This receptor was taken from a woman in her thirties or forties with acute COVID-19. The chain's CDR3 is CASSRTWAEAFF. The CDR3 nucleotides read TGTGCCAGCAGTAGGACTTGGGCTGAAGCTTTCTTT.